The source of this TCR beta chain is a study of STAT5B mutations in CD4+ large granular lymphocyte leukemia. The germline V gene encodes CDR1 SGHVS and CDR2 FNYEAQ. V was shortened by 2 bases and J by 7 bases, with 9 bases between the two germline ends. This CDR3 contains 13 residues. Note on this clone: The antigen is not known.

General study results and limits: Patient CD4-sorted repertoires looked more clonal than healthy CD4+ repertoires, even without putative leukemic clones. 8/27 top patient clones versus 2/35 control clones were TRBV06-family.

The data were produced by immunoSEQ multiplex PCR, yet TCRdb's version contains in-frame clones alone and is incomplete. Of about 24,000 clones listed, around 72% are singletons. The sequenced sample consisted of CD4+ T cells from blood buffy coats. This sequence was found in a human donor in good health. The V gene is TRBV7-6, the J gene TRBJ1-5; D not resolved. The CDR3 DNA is TGTGCCAGCAGCTTACGCGATGGGCAGCCCCAGCATTTT. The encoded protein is CASSLRDGQPQHF.